This T cell receptor (beta chain) was obtained from a study of blood T cell repertoires in COVID-19. V trimming: 7 bases; J trimming: 4 bases; junction bases outside the gene matches: 4. Germline V gene lookup returns CDR1 SNHLY and CDR2 FYNNEI. The CDR3 has 15 residues. Sequencing was performed with immunoSEQ multiplex PCR; in TCRdb, only in-frame clones are kept and a portion is missing. This sample has some 300,000 clones, with approximately 86% found just once. This clone was detected once. The sample taken for sequencing was peripheral blood. The chain employs TRBV2 and TRBJ2-2; TRBD2 matches at 12 bases. This clonotype was obtained from a woman in her 70s with COVID-19, enrolled during active disease. CDR3 DNA sequence: TGTGCCAGCACCCTAGCGGGGGGGCTCACCGGGGAGCTGTTTTTT. It encodes CASTLAGGLTGELFF.